These 7 T cell receptor beta chains originate from one sample sequenced in a study of T cells in Graves' hyperthyroidism and ophthalmopathy. RNA transcripts yielded amplified TCR beta CDR3 regions. The study used the HTBI primer set for a first-round RT-PCR of the TCR CDR3. TCRdb analysed the multiplex PCR reads with MiXCR anew, one entry per CDR3 protein. This table has about 420,000 distinct CDR3 sequences, 15% to 19% appearing once. The specimen was blood. These receptor sequences come from a woman aged 18-29 years with Graves' hyperthyroidism.

CDR3 nucleotide sequence: TGCAGTGCTAGAATACCCGGCACGAAGAACTACGAGCAGTACTTC. Its translation: CSARIPGTKNYEQYF. The genes are TRBV20-1 and TRBJ2-7; the D is unclear. Germline V gene lookup returns CDR1 DFQATT and CDR2 SNEGSKA (reference sequence). The V end was cut by 2 bases, the J end by 3 bases, with 17 bases between. The length of the CDR3 is 15 residues.

This clonotype occurred many times. V gene TRBV5-1 combines with J gene TRBJ2-1; D is uncertain. The V gene's germline CDR1 is SGHRS and CDR2 YFSETQ. The CDR3 has 14 residues. Trimming took off 0 bases at V and 9 bases at J, with 13 bases between the two ends. CDR3 nucleotides: TGCGCCAGCAGCTTGGTGGGTCATCCCCGTGAGCAGTTCTTC. It translates to CASSLVGHPREQFF.

This clonotype showed up many times. V is TRBV20-1 and J is TRBJ2-3, with 7 bases that match TRBD2. Germline CDR1 and CDR2: DFQATT and SNEGSKA (reference sequence). Trimming cost V 3 bases and J 3 bases; bases outside gene matches: 12. CDR3 length equals 16 residues. The CDR3 loop reads CSASPLGGGDTDTQYF. The CDR3 bases are TGCAGTGCTAGCCCCTTGGGGGGGGGGGATACAGATACGCAGTATTTT.

This clonotype came up many times. V usage is TRBV2 and J usage is TRBJ2-2; 8 bases line up with TRBD2. Trimming removed 1 base from V and 3 bases from J; junction bases left unmatched: 10. Germline V CDR1 and CDR2: SNHLY, FYNNEI. The CDR3 consists of 18 residues. CDR3 nucleotide sequence: TGTGCCAGCAGTGAAGGGCCTTCCGGGACTAGTTACACCGGGGAGCTGTTTTTT. This translates into CASSEGPSGTSYTGELFF.

The V call is TRBV5-6, the J call TRBJ1-1, with TRBD1 matching 10 bases. Per germline, CDR1 SGHDT and CDR2 YYEEEE. CDR3 length equals 13 residues. With 7 bases clipped from V and 5 bases from J, the junction kept 5 bases outside the gene matches. CDR3: CASGGTGVTEAFF. The CDR3 DNA reads TGTGCCAGCGGCGGGACAGGGGTGACTGAAGCTTTCTTT.

In its sample, this clonotype was seen a few times. The chain links TRBV19 to TRBJ2-1; 8 bases are a match to TRBD2. This CDR3 comprises 16 residues. V shed 5 bases, J shed 8 bases, and the junction held 14 bases outside the gene matches. Germline values: CDR1 LNHDA, CDR2 SQIVND (reference sequence). The CDR3 sequence: CASSPSWGLGGHEQFF. The DNA of the CDR3 is TGTGCCAGTAGTCCGTCCTGGGGACTAGGTGGGCATGAGCAGTTCTTC. Combining the CDR3 with reference TRBV19 and TRBJ2-1 gives the whole variable domain DGGITQSPKYLFRKEGQNVTLSCEQNLNHDAMYWYRQDPGQGLRLIYYSQIVNDFQKGDIAEGYSVSREKKESFPLTVTSAQKNPTAFYLCASSPSWGLGGHEQFFGPGTRLTVL.

This clonotype was seen many times. This rearrangement joins TRBV5-1 to TRBJ2-7; 13 bases align to TRBD2. Germline V CDR1 and CDR2: SGHRS, YFSETQ. The CDR3 extends over 16 amino acids. With 3 bases clipped from V and 1 base from J, the junction kept 4 bases outside the gene matches. In DNA form, the CDR3 reads TGCGCCAGCAGCTACGGACTAGCGGGGGATTCCTACGAGCAGTACTTC. Translating gives CASSYGLAGDSYEQYF.